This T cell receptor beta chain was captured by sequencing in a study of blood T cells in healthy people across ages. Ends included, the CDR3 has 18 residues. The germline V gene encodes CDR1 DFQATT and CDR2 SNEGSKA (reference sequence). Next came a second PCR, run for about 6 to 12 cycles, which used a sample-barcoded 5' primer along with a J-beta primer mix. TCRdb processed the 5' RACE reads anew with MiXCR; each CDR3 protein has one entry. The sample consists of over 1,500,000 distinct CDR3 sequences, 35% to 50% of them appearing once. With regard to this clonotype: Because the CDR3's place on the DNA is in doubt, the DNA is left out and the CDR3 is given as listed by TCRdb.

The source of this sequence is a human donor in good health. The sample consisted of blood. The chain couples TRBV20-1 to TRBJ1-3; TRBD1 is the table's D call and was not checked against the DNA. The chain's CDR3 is CSAARVYEQYFGPGTIYF.